This T cell receptor (beta chain) was recorded in a study of Ad26.COV2.S vaccination and SARS-CoV-2 variants. Treatment in this sample: roughly 19 received Ad26.COV2.S at low or high dose, single or two shots; about 5 received placebo; per-sample allocation not given. Specimens were obtained on day 63 following the first vaccine or placebo injection. Clones were read by immunoSEQ multiplex PCR, and TCRdb kept only the in-frame ones, dropping some. The sample lists about 480,000 clones; about 83% were seen once. CDR3 length: 16 residues. Germline V gene lookup returns CDR1 LGHNA and CDR2 YNFKEQ. With 3 bases removed from V and 0 bases from J, the gap between germline ends came to 15 bases. This clone was seen a single time.

The chain links TRBV4-2 to TRBJ2-7; tentatively, D is TRBD2 (5 bases). The TCR originated in a person between 18 and 60 years old who received the Ad26.COV2.S COVID-19 vaccine or a placebo. The specimen was peripheral blood, collected in a trial of Ad26.COV2.S vaccine versus placebo. CDR3 DNA sequence: TGTGCCAGCAGCCAGGGGAGCGGACTTAACTCCTACGAGCAGTACTTC. This translates into CASSQGSGLNSYEQYF.